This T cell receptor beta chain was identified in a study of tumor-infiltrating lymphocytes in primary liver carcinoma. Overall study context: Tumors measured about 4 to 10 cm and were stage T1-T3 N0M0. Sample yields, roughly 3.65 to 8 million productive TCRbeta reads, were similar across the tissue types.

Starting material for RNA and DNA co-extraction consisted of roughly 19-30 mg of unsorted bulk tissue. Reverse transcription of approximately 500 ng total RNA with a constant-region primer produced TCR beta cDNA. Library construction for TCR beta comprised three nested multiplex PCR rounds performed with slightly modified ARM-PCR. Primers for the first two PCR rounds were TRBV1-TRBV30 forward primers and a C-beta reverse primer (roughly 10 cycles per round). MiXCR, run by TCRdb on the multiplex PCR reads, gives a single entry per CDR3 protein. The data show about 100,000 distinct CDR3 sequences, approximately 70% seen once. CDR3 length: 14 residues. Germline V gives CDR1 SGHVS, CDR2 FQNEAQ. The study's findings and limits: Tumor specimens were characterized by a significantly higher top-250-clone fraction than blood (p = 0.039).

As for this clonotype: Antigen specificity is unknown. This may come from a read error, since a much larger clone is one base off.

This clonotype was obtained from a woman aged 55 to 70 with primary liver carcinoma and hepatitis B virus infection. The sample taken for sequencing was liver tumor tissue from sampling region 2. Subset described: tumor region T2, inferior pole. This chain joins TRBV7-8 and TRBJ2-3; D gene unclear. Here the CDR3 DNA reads TGTGCCATCGGTGCAGGAGTTTTCACAGATACGCAGTGTTTT. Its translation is CAIGAGVFTDTQCF.